This T cell receptor beta chain was captured in a study of cytomegalovirus exposure and HLA in healthy donors. General study results and limits: A later analysis showed that HLA-associated TCR beta chains had undergone more clonal expansion than equally common others. A later analysis linked a missense DCLRE1C variant to TCR beta V- and J-gene trimming. Many donors shared some public TCRs, even though most TCR sequences were rare.

Researchers ran the PCR with 60 Vbeta and 13 Jbeta primers. TCRdb's copy holds only in-frame clones and misses some; the assay was immunoSEQ multiplex PCR. The sample has roughly 98,000 clones, less than 75% seen once; the top ten hold about 5%. Of note for this clone: No antigen is known for it.

Trimming stripped 7 bases from V and 1 base from J, with 20 bases between. Germline CDR1 reads LNHDA; CDR2 reads SQIVND (reference sequence). The CDR3 spans 17 residues. The material sequenced was PBMCs. The chain joins TRBV19 to TRBJ1-5, with D possibly matching TRBD1 (6 bases). The sequence was collected from a woman under 40 in good health and CMV-seropositive. The CDR3 sequence: CASTRVEGTQSNQPQHF. The DNA of the CDR3 is TGTGCCAGTACTCGGGTTGAAGGGACACAAAGCAATCAGCCCCAGCATTTT.